This T cell receptor beta chain was recovered during a study of graft-versus-host responses after intestinal transplantation. Study results and limitations: Circulating GvH clone levels at their peak were associated with HvG declines (early post-transplant). Allografts of patients with graft-donor T cell macrochimerism showed high graft-versus-host to host-versus-graft clone ratios.

Clones were read by immunoSEQ multiplex PCR, and TCRdb kept only the in-frame ones, dropping some. The sample records 13,000 to 15,000 clones, roughly a third being singletons. Germline loops: CDR1 SGHRS, CDR2 YFSETQ. The CDR3 sequence is 15 residues long. Trimming took 0 bases from V and 8 from J; bases not matched to a gene: 10. Co-plating was performed using approximately 200,000 CFSE-labeled responder cells and approximately 200,000 irradiated, violet-dye-labeled stimulator cells. This chain links TRBV5-1 with TRBJ1-2; 7 nucleotides match TRBD1. Sequences were derived from alloreactive CD8+ T cells from a mixed lymphocyte reaction culture, sampled before intestinal transplant. Documented subset: CFSE-low proliferating T cells sorted from roughly six-day pre-transplant mixed lymphocyte reaction (GvH or HvG direction). This sequence originates from a human patient who received an intestinal transplant. The CDR3 loop reads CASSLETGLPGGYTF. DNA of the CDR3: TGCGCCAGCAGCTTGGAGACAGGGCTACCAGGGGGCTACACCTTC. The whole variable domain, remainder taken from reference TRBV5-1 and TRBJ1-2, is KAGVTQTPRYLIKTRGQQVTLSCSPISGHRSVSWYQQTPGQGLQFLFEYFSETQRNKGNFPGRFSGRQFSNSRSEMNVSTLELGDSALYLCASSLETGLPGGYTFGSGTRLTVV.